This T cell receptor (beta chain) was recovered during a study of cytomegalovirus exposure and HLA in healthy donors. Study-wide points: Researchers reported that three CMV-associated chains were confirmed in vitro as CMV antigen-specific. Sequencing probably produced one cluster of sequence variants that were highly shared. The sole available immune exposure information was CMV serostatus.

Healthy bone marrow donors made up the donors. The study ran its PCR with 60 Vbeta and 13 Jbeta primers. Here immunoSEQ multiplex PCR was the method, and the copy in TCRdb shows in-frame clones only, minus some. The table lists about 140,000 clones, roughly 70% of them singletons. This clone was detected only a few times. No antigen is known for it. Germline V gives CDR1 MNHEY, CDR2 SMNVEV (reference sequence). V was clipped by 3 bases and J by 2 bases; unmatched bases: 6. The length of the CDR3 is 16 residues. Specimen: PBMCs. The rearrangement joins TRBV27 to TRBJ2-3; 9 bases map to TRBD2. The clonotype comes from a man aged 25-45 years in good health and CMV-seronegative. The CDR3 here is CASSFLAGVNTDTQYF. CDR3 in DNA: TGTGCCAGCAGTTTTTTAGCGGGAGTGAACACAGATACGCAGTATTTT.